This is a list of T cell receptor beta chains from one sample in a study of T cells in Graves' hyperthyroidism and ophthalmopathy. Via MiXCR, TCRdb re-called the multiplex PCR reads, giving one row per CDR3 protein. The table lists 370,000 or so distinct CDR3 sequences, approximately 12% of them singletons, with under 25% in the top ten. What was sequenced was blood. These receptors originate from a man aged 25 to 40 with Graves' hyperthyroidism that later progressed to Graves' ophthalmopathy. The CDR3 runs from the conserved cysteine through the conserved F or W. A D gene is named only where the DNA matches it firmly. Size tells how often a clone was seen (once, few, many) or the class of an expanded clone, and some rows leave it out.

CDR3 protein,CDR3 DNA,clone size,J gene,D gene,V gene
CASRQEHSPLHF,TGTGCCAGCCGGCAGGAGCATTCACCCCTCCACTTT,few,TRBJ1-6,-,TRBV12-3/TRBV12-4
CASSFLRTDTQYF,TGTGCCAGCAGCTTCCTTCGCACAGATACGCAGTATTTT,few,TRBJ2-3,-,TRBV5-6
CASSRNQGEGQETQYF,TGTGCCAGCAGCCGGAACCAGGGAGAGGGGCAAGAGACCCAGTACTTC,few,TRBJ2-5,-,TRBV6-1
CASSRGDVSPTEAFF,TGTGCCAGCAGCCGGGGGGACGTATCACCCACTGAAGCTTTCTTT,many,TRBJ1-1,-,TRBV3-1
CASSPGLAGGSYEQYF,TGTGCCAGCAGTCCGGGACTAGCGGGGGGGTCCTACGAGCAGTACTTC,-,TRBJ2-7,TRBD2,TRBV12-3/TRBV12-4
CASSLRTSGFQETQYF,TGTGCCAGCAGTCTCCGGACTAGCGGCTTCCAAGAGACCCAGTACTTC,many,TRBJ2-5,TRBD2,TRBV28
CASIPGVRLAAYEQYF,TGTGCCAGCATCCCCGGGGTGCGTCTAGCGGCCTACGAGCAGTACTTC,-,TRBJ2-7,TRBD2,TRBV6-1
CASTKGGAADTQYF,TGTGCCAGCACTAAGGGGGGGGCTGCAGATACGCAGTATTTT,many,TRBJ2-3,-,TRBV12-3/TRBV12-4
CASSEWDTEAFF,TGTGCCAGCAGTGAATGGGACACTGAAGCTTTCTTT,many,TRBJ1-1,-,TRBV2
CASTNRDRVTGELFF,TGTGCCAGCACCAACCGGGACAGGGTCACCGGGGAGCTGTTTTTT,few,TRBJ2-2,TRBD1,TRBV6-1
CASSLEGVLSTDTQYF,TGTGCCAGCAGCTTAGAAGGAGTACTAAGCACAGATACGCAGTATTTT,many,TRBJ2-3,-,TRBV11-1
CASSYKTYRGHEQYF,TGTGCCAGCAGTTACAAGACTTACAGGGGTCACGAGCAGTACTTC,few,TRBJ2-7,TRBD1,TRBV6-5
CASSQGRYTEAFF,TGTGCCAGCAGCCAAGGACGGTACACTGAAGCTTTCTTT,many,TRBJ1-1,-,TRBV28
CASSLDRRRGGRYEQYF,TGTGCCAGCAGCTTAGATAGAAGGCGGGGGGGAAGGTACGAGCAGTACTTC,many,TRBJ2-7,TRBD2,TRBV7-8